The 20 T cell receptor beta chains below were found in one sample sequenced in a study of metastatic and nonmetastatic thyroid tumors. TCRdb called clones again from the PCR reads with MiXCR. The data contain roughly 6,500 clones, approximately 28% of them singletons. Every patient was untreated before thyroid surgery. Sequencing input: adjacent normal tissue. Source of these receptors: a female donor with papillary thyroid cancer or a benign thyroid nodule (not recorded which). Some clones in this sample may be carry-over from other donors' samples.

The table lists this clone with many counts. A much more abundant neighbour one base away suggests this may be a read error. The genes are TRBV5-6 and TRBJ1-1; D gene ambiguous. V lost 5 bases and J lost 10, with 24 bases in between. Germline V gives CDR1 SGHDT, CDR2 YYEEEE. CDR3 length: 15 amino acids. CDR3 loop: CASRKRREYTPLAFF. DNA for the CDR3: TGTGCCAGCAGAAAACGGAGGGAGTACACCCCTTTAGCTTTCTTT.

This chain joins TRBV6-1 and TRBJ2-5; D unresolved. V was cut by 1 base and J by 1 base, with 13 bases left in between. CDR1 and CDR2 from the germline V gene are MNHNS and SASEGT. This CDR3 is built from 16 residues. CDR3 residues: CASSEGGGEFQETQYF. For the CDR3, the DNA is TGTGCCAGCAGTGAAGGGGGTGGTGAATTCCAAGAGACCCAGTACTTC.

The CDR3 loop reads CASSPARNEQFF. In nucleotides, the CDR3 is TGTGCCAGCAGCCCCGCGCGCAATGAGCAGTTCTTC. The rearrangement links TRBV6-1 to TRBJ2-1; the D is unclear. V was cut by 6 bases and J by 6 bases, with 9 bases left in between. CDR1 and CDR2 (germline): MNHNS, SASEGT. The CDR3 length is 12 residues.

The rearrangement uses TRBV18 and TRBJ2-5, with a possible D match to TRBD2 (5 bases). Germline CDR1 and CDR2: KGHSH and LQKENI. Trimming took off 3 bases at V and 4 bases at J, with 9 bases between the two ends. This CDR3 has 13 residues. For the CDR3, the DNA is TGTGCCAGCTCACCCCGCGGGCGAGAGACCCAGTACTTC. This encodes CASSPRGRETQYF.

The sample holds a few counts of this clone. The V call is TRBV28, the J call TRBJ1-2, with 7 bases that match TRBD1. The CDR3 totals 13 residues. Looked up from germline, CDR1 is MDHEN and CDR2 is SYDVKM. The V and J ends lost 4 bases and 5 bases, in that order; junction bases with no gene match: 4. CDR3 amino acids: CASSSTGCYGYTF. The DNA for the CDR3 is TGTGCCAGCAGTTCGACAGGGTGTTATGGCTACACCTTC.

V usage is TRBV28 and J usage is TRBJ2-7, with TRBD1 matching over 7 bases. The CDR3 sequence is 13 residues long. After removal of 6 bases from V and 6 bases from J, the junction contained 8 bases not matched to a gene. CDR1 is MDHEN and CDR2 is SYDVKM in the germline V gene. CDR3: CASSQDRASEQYF. CDR3 sequence (DNA): TGTGCCAGCAGCCAAGACAGGGCCAGCGAGCAGTACTTC.

V is TRBV20-1 and J is TRBJ2-1, with D possibly TRBD1 on 6 matching bases. CDR3 length: 17 amino acids. Looked up from germline, CDR1 is DFQATT and CDR2 is SNEGSKA (reference sequence). V was cut by 5 bases and J by 6 bases, with 26 bases left in between. The CDR3 region has the DNA TGCAGTGCTCGCACGAGTGATACAGGGTCCGGGTTCAATGAGCAGTTCTTC. Translating it yields CSARTSDTGSGFNEQFF.

This chain links TRBV29-1 with TRBJ1-2; 7 bases are a match to TRBD1. The germline gives CDR1 SQVTM, CDR2 ANQGSEA. This CDR3 is 14 amino acids long. J lost 0 bases, V lost 5 bases, and 6 bases had no gene match. In DNA, the CDR3 is TGCAGCGTTTCCTGGGGGACAGCTAACTATGGCTACACCTTC. It is translated as CSVSWGTANYGYTF.

V usage is TRBV15 and J usage is TRBJ2-7; a possible D gene is TRBD2 (6 bases). V shed 0 bases and J shed 7 bases, with 16 bases lying between them. Germline CDR1 and CDR2: LNHNV and YYDKDF (reference sequence). The CDR3 totals 15 residues. DNA for the CDR3: TGTGCCACCAGCAGAGAAACGGGAGTTGGAGGGGAGCAGTACTTC. This sequence encodes CATSRETGVGGEQYF.

Relative to its sample, this clone is large. The genes are TRBV2 and TRBJ2-7; 10 bases line up with TRBD1. The V and J ends lost 8 bases and 4 bases, in that order; junction bases with no gene match: 8. Germline assignment: CDR1 SNHLY and CDR2 FYNNEI. The CDR3 runs 14 residues. In DNA, the CDR3 is TGTGCCAGCGGTTTGGGGACAGGGGTGTACGAGCAGTACTTC. Protein product: CASGLGTGVYEQYF.

This clone showed up just a few times. The chain carries TRBV7-6 and TRBJ1-1; a possible D gene is TRBD1 (5 bases). This CDR3 comprises 13 residues. With 6 bases removed from V and 4 bases from J, the gap between germline ends came to 12 bases. The V gene's germline CDR1 is SGHVS and CDR2 FNYEAQ. The chain's CDR3 is CASSPSRVTEAFF. CDR3 DNA sequence: TGTGCCAGCAGTCCATCCAGGGTCACTGAAGCTTTCTTT.

The V and J genes are TRBV11-2 and TRBJ1-2; tentatively, D is TRBD1 (6 bases). The CDR3 extends over 13 amino acids. Germline CDR1 and CDR2: SGHAT and FQNNGV. V lost 4 bases and J 6 bases, leaving 12 bases between the germline ends. CDR3 amino acids: CASSWAGANGYTF. DNA of the CDR3: TGTGCCAGCAGCTGGGCGGGGGCCAATGGCTACACCTTC.

A note on this clone: Since a much larger clone is just one base distant, this may be a read error. This sequence joins TRBV5-6 and TRBJ2-5; D is perhaps TRBD1 or TRBD2 (6 bases each). The CDR3 loop spans 18 amino acids. Germline CDR1 and CDR2: SGHDT and YYEEEE. Trimming cost V 7 bases and J 0 bases, with 25 bases left between them. In nucleotides, the CDR3 is TGTGCCAGCGGCGGGACGGGTATCGGGGGCCCGTACCAAGAGACCCAGTACTTC. Translated, it gives CASGGTGIGGPYQETQYF.

This clone counts as medium-sized. The sample contains more than one DNA sequence encoding this CDR3. This chain links TRBV7-8 with TRBJ2-7; unclear D gene. Germline V gene lookup returns CDR1 SGHVS and CDR2 FQNEAQ. V gave up 2 bases and J gave up 0 bases, with 11 bases separating them. This CDR3 is 15 amino acids long. The CDR3 nucleotides are TGTGCCAGCAGCTTAATCTACGGCGCCTCCTACGAGCAGTACTTC. Its protein product is CASSLIYGASYEQYF.

The chain uses TRBV6-1 and TRBJ1-1; 7 positions agree with TRBD1. The CDR3 covers 12 residues. J gave up 4 bases and V 6 bases, and 2 bases lay outside the gene matches. The V gene's germline CDR1 is MNHNS and CDR2 SASEGT. In nucleotides, the CDR3 is TGTGCCAGCAGCGGACAGGCCACTGAAGCTTTCTTT. Its protein is CASSGQATEAFF.

This sequence joins TRBV6-1 and TRBJ2-1; 10 positions agree with TRBD2. The CDR3 loop spans 16 amino acids. The germline gives CDR1 MNHNS, CDR2 SASEGT. After removal of 6 bases from V and 3 bases from J, the junction contained 8 bases not matched to a gene. CDR3 sequence (DNA): TGTGCCAGCAGGATATTTGCTAGCGGGAGCTACAATGAGCAGTTCTTC. Translated, it gives CASRIFASGSYNEQFF.

A few counts support this clone. The chain recombines TRBV27 with TRBJ2-1, with 8 bases that match TRBD2. J lost 9 bases, V lost 5 bases, and 9 bases had no gene match. Per germline, CDR1 MNHEY and CDR2 SMNVEV (reference sequence). This CDR3 has 14 residues. As DNA, the CDR3 is TGTGCCAGCAGTGATATATCGCGGGGGGCTGAGCAGTTCTTC. Translated: CASSDISRGAEQFF.

By share, this clone ranks as large. The rearrangement links TRBV11-1 to TRBJ1-2; TRBD1 aligns across 7 bases. CDR3 length: 15 amino acids. Germline CDR1 is SGHAT and CDR2 is FQDESV (reference sequence). J was trimmed by 5 bases and V by 4 bases; bases with no gene match: 10. The CDR3 nucleotides read TGTGCCAGCAGCTACCAACCAGGGGGAGCTTATGGCTACACCTTC. This encodes CASSYQPGGAYGYTF.

The V call is TRBV5-1, the J call TRBJ2-2; TRBD1 aligns across 7 bases. This CDR3 contains 15 residues. Germline CDR1 and CDR2: SGHRS and YFSETQ. V trimming: 3 bases; J trimming: 1 base; junction bases outside the gene matches: 3. The CDR3 is CASSWGTVNTGELFF. The CDR3 DNA follows: TGCGCCAGCAGCTGGGGGACAGTGAACACCGGGGAGCTGTTTTTT. The full variable domain, completed using reference TRBV5-1 and TRBJ2-2, is KAGVTQTPRYLIKTRGQQVTLSCSPISGHRSVSWYQQTPGQGLQFLFEYFSETQRNKGNFPGRFSGRQFSNSRSEMNVSTLELGDSALYLCASSWGTVNTGELFFGEGSRLTVL.

V is TRBV27 and J is TRBJ2-7; D perhaps matches TRBD2 (6 bases). V lost 8 bases, J lost 3 bases, and 8 bases lay in between. CDR1 is MNHEY, CDR2 SMNVEV, per germline (reference sequence). The CDR3 runs 11 residues. The CDR3 DNA reads as TGTGCCAGCCGGAGGGGCTACGAGCAGTACTTC. Translated: CASRRGYEQYF.